The 11 T cell receptor beta chains reported below all come from one sample, sequenced in a study of blood T cells in healthy people across ages. With a J-beta primer mix and a sample-barcoded 5' primer, a second PCR ran about 7 to 12 cycles. A single record per CDR3 protein comes from TCRdb applying MiXCR to the 5' RACE reads. The data contain 950,000 to 1,200,000 distinct CDR3 sequences, around two fifths of them singletons. The specimen sequenced was blood. These receptor sequences come from a man younger than 30 in good health.

V gene TRBV25-1 combines with J gene TRBJ2-5, with 8 bases lining up with TRBD2. This CDR3 has 13 amino acids. Germline assignment: CDR1 MGHDK and CDR2 SYGVNS. V was pared by 6 bases and J by 2 bases, with 2 bases of the junction left unmatched. For the CDR3, the DNA is TGTGCCAGCAGGGTAGCGGGACAAGAGACCCAGTACTTC. Its protein is CASRVAGQETQYF.

This clonotype was recorded a few times. V usage is TRBV12-3 or TRBV12-4 and J usage is TRBJ2-5, with unresolved D. CDR3 size: 14 residues. The V gene lost 3 bases and the J gene lost 0 bases, with 8 bases spanning the gap. This CDR3 reads CASSLWQYQETQYF. CDR3 coding DNA: TGTGCCAGCAGTTTGTGGCAGTACCAAGAGACCCAGTACTTC.

V is TRBV12-3 or TRBV12-4 and J is TRBJ2-7, with D uncertain. The CDR3 runs 14 residues. Trimming stripped 3 bases from V and 0 bases from J, with 9 bases between. CDR3 amino acids: CASSLGWSSYEQYF. In nucleotides, the CDR3 is TGTGCCAGCAGTTTGGGTTGGTCCTCCTACGAGCAGTACTTC.

In its sample, this clonotype was seen a few times. V usage is TRBV11-1 and J usage is TRBJ2-7, with 9 positions matching TRBD1. V lost 5 bases to trimming and J lost 6 bases; unmatched junction nucleotides: 8. The CDR3 is 14 amino acids. CDR1 is SGHAT and CDR2 is FQDESV in the germline V gene (reference sequence). CDR3 coding DNA: TGTGCCAGCAGCAAGGGGACAGGGTTATCCGAGCAGTACTTC. Its translation is CASSKGTGLSEQYF.

This clonotype came up many times. This chain links TRBV5-1 with TRBJ2-5; maybe TRBD2 (5 bases). CDR3 length equals 13 residues. Germline-derived CDR1 and CDR2 are SGHRS and YFSETQ. V was clipped by 7 bases and J by 1 base, with 11 bases between them. The CDR3 DNA reads TGCGCCAGCTCACTAGAACTCCAAGAGACCCAGTACTTC. It codes for CASSLELQETQYF.

This clonotype has only a few counts. The V call is TRBV6-4, the J call TRBJ1-1, with a weak D call TRBD1 (5 bases). Looked up from germline, CDR1 is MRHNA and CDR2 is SNTAGT. This CDR3 region has 20 residues. Trimming took off 0 bases at V and 4 bases at J, with 27 bases between the two ends. The CDR3 loop reads CASSDSFHPLLGQGGTEAFF. The CDR3 DNA is TGTGCCAGCAGTGACTCTTTTCATCCCCTGCTCGGGCAGGGCGGCACTGAAGCTTTCTTT.

The J gene is TRBJ2-5, the V gene TRBV20-1; D could derive from TRBD1 or TRBD2 (5 bases each). The V and J ends lost 2 bases and 1 base respectively, with 11 bases between them. CDR3 size: 14 residues. Germline CDR1 reads DFQATT; CDR2 reads SNEGSKA (reference sequence). The CDR3 DNA follows: TGCAGTGCTAGAAATGGGGCGGGCCAAGAGACCCAGTACTTC. Its translation: CSARNGAGQETQYF.

A note on this clonotype: Mismatch with germline at one junction end may stem from a read error. The gene calls are TRBV20-1 and TRBJ1-6; D ambiguous. This CDR3 spans 13 amino acids. CDR1 is DFQATT and CDR2 is SNEGSKA in the germline V gene (reference sequence). CDR3 bases: TGCAGTGCTAGGGGCAGCCATAATTCACCCCTCCAATTT. This sequence encodes CSARGSHNSPLQF.

Ten or more counts support this clonotype. V gene TRBV12-3 or TRBV12-4 combines with J gene TRBJ1-2, with no clear D. Trimming removed 6 bases at V and 3 bases at J, with 8 bases between. The CDR3 has 12 residues. CDR3 DNA: TGTGCCAGCAGCAGGCAGGACTATGGCTACACCTTC. Its translation: CASSRQDYGYTF.

This rearrangement joins TRBV27 to TRBJ2-7, with 10 bases fitting TRBD2. V lost 7 bases, J lost 7 bases, and 7 bases stayed unmatched. Germline V CDR1 and CDR2: MNHEY, SMNVEV (reference sequence). This CDR3 region has 13 residues. This CDR3 is CASTSGGYNEQYF. In DNA form, the CDR3 reads TGTGCCAGCACTAGCGGGGGATACAATGAGCAGTACTTC.

The V and J genes are TRBV6-2 or TRBV6-3 and TRBJ1-1, with D possibly being TRBD1 (6 bases). Trimming pared 2 bases from V and 5 bases from J, leaving 12 bases between. This CDR3 is built from 14 residues. Germline V gene lookup returns CDR1 MNHEY and CDR2 SVGEGT. CDR3: CASSYARGTTEAFF. CDR3 DNA sequence: TGTGCCAGCAGTTACGCGAGAGGGACAACTGAAGCTTTCTTT.